A single sample is the source of the 10 T cell receptor beta chains below, sequenced in a study of T cell changes during pregnancy in multiple sclerosis. Clones were sequenced by immunoSEQ multiplex PCR, and TCRdb holds only the in-frame ones, with some missing. The sample yields 40,000 or so clones, over 85% seen once. Sequenced material: peripheral blood, taken before pregnancy. Receptor source: a female donor with multiple sclerosis, enrolled in a pregnancy study.

The V call is TRBV28, the J call TRBJ2-1; TRBD1 matches 9 bases. V was clipped by 6 bases and J by 7 bases; unmatched bases: 7. CDR1 and CDR2 from the germline V gene are MDHEN and SYDVKM. The CDR3 has 14 amino acids. As DNA, the CDR3 is TGTGCCAGCAGCGGTGGGGACAGGGTAAATGAGCAGTTCTTC. It is translated as CASSGGDRVNEQFF.

V is TRBV7-2 and J is TRBJ2-5, with TRBD2 identical over 9 bases. CDR3 length: 15 amino acids. The junction had 8 bases not matched to a gene; V was cut back by 5 bases and J by 4 bases. Per germline, CDR1 SGHTA and CDR2 FQGNSA. The CDR3 region is CASSLGGRAPETQYF. The CDR3 nucleotides read TGTGCCAGCAGCCTGGGCGGGAGGGCCCCAGAGACCCAGTACTTC.

The chain combines TRBV6-4 with TRBJ2-3; D may be TRBD1 (5 bases). The V gene lost 3 bases and the J gene lost 4 bases, with 11 bases spanning the gap. CDR3 length equals 14 residues. Germline loops: CDR1 MRHNA, CDR2 SNTAGT. The CDR3 here is CASSEGQGSDTQYF. The CDR3 DNA sequence: TGTGCCAGCAGTGAGGGCCAGGGTTCAGATACGCAGTATTTT.

CDR3 DNA sequence: TGTGCCAGCAGTGGAACGACCGGGGGCACTGAAGCTTTCTTT. This codes for CASSGTTGGTEAFF. The chain has TRBV6-1 and TRBJ1-1, with TRBD1 as a possible D gene (5 bases). CDR1 and CDR2 from the germline V gene are MNHNS and SASEGT. Trimming took 4 bases from V and 4 from J, leaving 13 bases between them. The length of the CDR3 is 14 residues.

The chain links TRBV27 to TRBJ2-2, with TRBD2 matching over 7 bases. With V trimmed by 5 bases and J by 3 bases, 6 bases remained unmatched. Germline assignment: CDR1 MNHEY and CDR2 SMNVEV (reference sequence). This CDR3 is built from 15 residues. This CDR3 reads CASSPRLAHTGELFF. The CDR3 DNA reads as TGTGCCAGCAGTCCACGACTAGCTCACACCGGGGAGCTGTTTTTT.

The genes are TRBV5-6 and TRBJ2-7, with 7 positions matching TRBD2. This CDR3 region has 14 residues. Germline CDR1 is SGHDT and CDR2 is YYEEEE. The J segment lost 3 bases and the V segment lost 5 bases, leaving 8 bases of the junction unmatched. The CDR3 sequence is CASRQSGTHYEQYF. As DNA, the CDR3 is TGTGCCAGCAGACAAAGCGGGACCCACTACGAGCAGTACTTC.

The rearrangement uses TRBV29-1 and TRBJ2-3, with 10 bases matching TRBD2. The CDR3 has 18 residues. CDR1 SQVTM and CDR2 ANQGSEA come from the germline V gene. The trim removed 5 bases at V and 0 bases at J, leaving 14 bases unmatched. CDR3 residues: CSVWTSGKFIASTDTQYF. The DNA for the CDR3 is TGCAGCGTTTGGACTAGCGGAAAATTCATAGCTAGCACAGATACGCAGTATTTT.

The gene calls are TRBV29-1 and TRBJ2-7; 11 bases line up with TRBD2. The CDR3 is 14 residues long. CDR1 is SQVTM and CDR2 is ANQGSEA in the germline V gene. Trimming cost V 6 bases and J 2 bases; bases outside gene matches: 6. Here the CDR3 reads CSVRTSGSTYEQYF. CDR3 sequence (DNA): TGCAGCGTCCGTACTAGCGGGAGTACCTACGAGCAGTACTTC.

The chain has TRBV7-6 and TRBJ2-1, with D tentatively TRBD1 (5 bases). Germline-derived CDR1 and CDR2 are SGHVS and FNYEAQ. This CDR3 has 17 residues. The V gene lost 1 base and the J gene lost 7 bases, with 20 bases spanning the gap. This CDR3 reads CASSLVLTRADLNEQFF. The DNA of the CDR3 is TGTGCCAGCAGCTTAGTACTAACCAGGGCAGACTTGAATGAGCAGTTCTTC.

The chain employs TRBV7-9 and TRBJ1-1; no definite D call. This CDR3 has 14 amino acids. Between the trimmed V and J ends, which lost 1 base and 1 base, there was a span of 7 bases. The germline gives CDR1 SEHNR, CDR2 FQNEAQ (reference sequence). Here the CDR3 reads CASSLGSPNTEAFF. The CDR3 region has the DNA TGTGCCAGCAGCTTAGGGAGCCCGAACACTGAAGCTTTCTTT. Looking up the rest from reference TRBV7-9 and TRBJ1-1 gives the full variable domain: DTGVSQNPRHKITKRGQNVTFRCDPISEHNRLYWYRQTLGQGPEFLTYFQNEAQLEKSRLLSDRFSAERPKGSFSTLEIQRTEQGDSAMYLCASSLGSPNTEAFFGQGTRLTVV.